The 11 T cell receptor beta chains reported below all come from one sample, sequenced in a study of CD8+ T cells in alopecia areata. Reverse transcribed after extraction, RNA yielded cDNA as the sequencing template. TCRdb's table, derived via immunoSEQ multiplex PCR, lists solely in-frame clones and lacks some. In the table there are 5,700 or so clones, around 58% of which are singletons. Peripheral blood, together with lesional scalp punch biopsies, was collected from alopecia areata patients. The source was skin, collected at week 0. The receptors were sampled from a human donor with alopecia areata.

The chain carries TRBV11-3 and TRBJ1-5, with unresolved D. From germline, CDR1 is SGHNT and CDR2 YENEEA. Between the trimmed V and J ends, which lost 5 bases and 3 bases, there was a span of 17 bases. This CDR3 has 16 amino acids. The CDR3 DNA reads TGTGCCAGCAGCCGGATTCGGGATTTAGCCAATCAGCCCCAGCATTTT. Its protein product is CASSRIRDLANQPQHF. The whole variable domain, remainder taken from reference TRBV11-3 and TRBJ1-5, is EAGVVQSPRYKIIEKKQPVAFWCNPISGHNTLYWYLQNLGQGPELLIRYENEEAVDDSQLPKDRFSAERLKGVDSTLKIQPAELGDSAVYLCASSRIRDLANQPQHFGDGTRLSIL.

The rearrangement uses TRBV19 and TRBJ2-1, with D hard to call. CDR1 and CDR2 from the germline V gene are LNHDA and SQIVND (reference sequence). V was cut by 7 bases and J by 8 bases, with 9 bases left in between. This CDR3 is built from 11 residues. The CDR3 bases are TGTGCCAGTAATTTCCACGATGAGCAGTTCTTC. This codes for CASNFHDEQFF.

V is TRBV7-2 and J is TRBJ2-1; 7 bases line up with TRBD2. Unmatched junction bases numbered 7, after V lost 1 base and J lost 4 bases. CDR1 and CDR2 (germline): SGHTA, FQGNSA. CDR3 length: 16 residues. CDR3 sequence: CASSLVRLAVYNEQFF. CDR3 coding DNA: TGTGCCAGCAGCTTAGTACGGCTAGCGGTTTACAATGAGCAGTTCTTC. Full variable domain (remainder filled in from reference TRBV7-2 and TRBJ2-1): GAGVSQSPSNKVTEKGKDVELRCDPISGHTALYWYRQSLGQGLEFLIYFQGNSAPDKSGLPSDRFSAERTGGSVSTLTIQRTQQEDSAVYLCASSLVRLAVYNEQFFGPGTRLTVL.

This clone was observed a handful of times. The chain's CDR3 is CASSAVNSRGGLNTQYF. The CDR3 DNA follows: TGTGCCAGCAGCGCGGTTAACAGCCGGGGGGGCCTAAATACGCAGTATTTT. V gene TRBV9 combines with J gene TRBJ2-3; 8 bases line up with TRBD2. The ends lost 3 bases at V and 7 bases at J; junction bases unmatched: 16. The CDR3 sequence is 17 residues long. Germline assignment: CDR1 SGDLS and CDR2 YYNGEE.

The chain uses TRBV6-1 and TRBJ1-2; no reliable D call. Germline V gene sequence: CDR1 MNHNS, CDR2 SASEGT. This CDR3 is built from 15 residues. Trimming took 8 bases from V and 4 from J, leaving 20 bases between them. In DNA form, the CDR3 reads TGTGCCAGCCTAGGCTTTCTGGACCAAGCCTATGGCTACACCTTC. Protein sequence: CASLGFLDQAYGYTF.

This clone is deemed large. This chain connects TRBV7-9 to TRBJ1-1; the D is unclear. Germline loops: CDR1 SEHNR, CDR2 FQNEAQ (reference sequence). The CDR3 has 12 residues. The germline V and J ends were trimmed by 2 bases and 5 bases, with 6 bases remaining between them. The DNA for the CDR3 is TGTGCCAGCAGCTTAATTCTGACTGAAGCTTTCTTT. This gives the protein CASSLILTEAFF.

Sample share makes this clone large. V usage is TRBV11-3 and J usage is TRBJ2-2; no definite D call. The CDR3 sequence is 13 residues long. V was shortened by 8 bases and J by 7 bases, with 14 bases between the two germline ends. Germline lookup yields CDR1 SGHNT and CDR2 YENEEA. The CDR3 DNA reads TGTGCCAGCTCGACGCGGTCTCACGGGGAGCTGTTTTTT. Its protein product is CASSTRSHGELFF.

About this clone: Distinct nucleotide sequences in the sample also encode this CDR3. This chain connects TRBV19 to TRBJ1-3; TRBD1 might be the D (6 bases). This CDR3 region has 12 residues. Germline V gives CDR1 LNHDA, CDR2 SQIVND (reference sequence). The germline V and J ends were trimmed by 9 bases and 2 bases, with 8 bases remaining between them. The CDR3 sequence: CASRTAGNTIYF. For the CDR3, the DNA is TGTGCCAGCCGGACAGCTGGAAACACCATATATTTT.

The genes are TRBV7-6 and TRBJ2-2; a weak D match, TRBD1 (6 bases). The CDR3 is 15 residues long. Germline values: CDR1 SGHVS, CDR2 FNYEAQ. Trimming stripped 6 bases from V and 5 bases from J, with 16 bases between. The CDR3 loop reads CASSTGYWQTGELFF. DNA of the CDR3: TGTGCCAGCAGTACAGGGTATTGGCAAACCGGGGAGCTGTTTTTT.

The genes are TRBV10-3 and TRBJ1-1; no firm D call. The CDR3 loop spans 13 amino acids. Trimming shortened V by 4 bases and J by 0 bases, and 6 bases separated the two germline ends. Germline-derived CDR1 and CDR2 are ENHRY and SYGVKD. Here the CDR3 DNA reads TGTGCCATCAGTGCAGACTTGAACACTGAAGCTTTCTTT. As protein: CAISADLNTEAFF.

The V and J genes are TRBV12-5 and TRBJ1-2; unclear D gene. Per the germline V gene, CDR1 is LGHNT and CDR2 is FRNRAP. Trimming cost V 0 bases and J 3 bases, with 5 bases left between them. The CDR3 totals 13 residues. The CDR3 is CASGLVNYYGYTF. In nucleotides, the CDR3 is TGTGCTAGTGGTTTGGTAAACTACTATGGCTACACCTTC.